Listed here are 5 T cell receptor beta chains from one sample, sequenced in a study of T cells in women clearing cervical HPV infection. Sequencing used immunoSEQ multiplex PCR; TCRdb keeps in-frame clones, though not all of them. The clone table shows about 36,000 clones, with the ten largest holding around 1.7%. Sequences were obtained from blood buffy coat. Every receptor here comes from a woman between 18 and 75 years old with a cervical HPV16 infection that either progressed to CIN3+ or cleared (not recorded which).

As to this clone: The read finishes 3 residues shy of the CDR3 end, and the germline J gene is used to complete it. V gene TRBV20-1 combines with J gene TRBJ2-2; D may be TRBD2 (5 bases). The germline CDR1 and CDR2 sequences are DFQATT and SNEGSKA (reference sequence). The CDR3 has 14 residues. The part of the CDR3 DNA that was read is TGCAGTGCTCAGGACTCCTCTTGGGATTCACCG. Encoded protein: CSAQDSSWDSP. From start to end, the CDR3 is CSAQDSSWDSPLFF.

To note about this clone: The CDR3 extends 3 residues past the end of the read, so its final part is completed from the germline J gene. The gene calls are TRBV20-1 and TRBJ2-1, with 7 bases that match TRBD1. From germline, CDR1 is DFQATT and CDR2 SNEGSKA (reference sequence). V gave up 5 bases and J gave up 6 bases; unmatched junction bases: 13. The CDR3 has 15 residues. The covered CDR3 bases are TGCAGTGCTGAGCAGGGGGAGAAGGTTGGCAATGAG. It codes for CSAEQGEKVGNE. The whole CDR3 region reads CSAEQGEKVGNEQFF.

As for this clone: The read finishes 3 residues shy of the CDR3 end, and the germline J gene is used to complete it. V gene TRBV6-4 combines with J gene TRBJ1-2; TRBD1 agrees at 7 bases. V lost 9 bases, J lost 4 bases, and 5 bases stayed unmatched. Germline-derived CDR1 and CDR2 are MRHNA and SNTAGT. This CDR3 is 12 amino acids long. This CDR3 reads CARRRGSYGYTF. The CDR3 DNA, read in part, is TGTGCCAGACGCAGGGGGTCCTATGGC.

Points on this clone: With the read ending 3 residues before the CDR3 end, the germline J gene is used to fill in that end. The genes are TRBV6-2 or TRBV6-3 and TRBJ2-7; 7 bases match TRBD1. The CDR3 loop spans 16 amino acids. V trimming: 0 bases; J trimming: 0 bases; junction bases outside the gene matches: 5. The germline CDR1 and CDR2 sequences are MNHEY and SVGEGT. CDR3 DNA, as far as it was read: TGTGCCAGCAGTTACTCCGGGACAGAGCTCTCCTACGAG. The encoded protein is CASSYSGTELSYE. The CDR3 reads in full as CASSYSGTELSYEQYF.

Comments on this clone: Sequencing ends 3 residues short of the CDR3 end; the germline J gene provides the rest. The chain uses TRBV2 and TRBJ2-2, with D tentatively TRBD2 (6 bases). The CDR3 covers 15 residues. The germline CDR1 and CDR2 sequences are SNHLY and FYNNEI. The V gene lost 2 bases and the J gene lost 8 bases, with 15 bases spanning the gap. The part of the CDR3 DNA that was read is TGTGCCAGCAGTGAATCTGGCGGGGTTGGTGGGGAG. This sequence encodes CASSESGGVGGE. The entire CDR3 reads CASSESGGVGGELFF.